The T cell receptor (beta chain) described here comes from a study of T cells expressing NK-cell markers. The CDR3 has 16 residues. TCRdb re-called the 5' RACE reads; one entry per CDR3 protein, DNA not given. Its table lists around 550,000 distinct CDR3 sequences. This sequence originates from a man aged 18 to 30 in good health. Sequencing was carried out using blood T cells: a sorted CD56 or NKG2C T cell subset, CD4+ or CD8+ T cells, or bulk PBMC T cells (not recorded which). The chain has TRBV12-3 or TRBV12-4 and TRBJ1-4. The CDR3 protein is CASSLGLGGFNEKLFF.